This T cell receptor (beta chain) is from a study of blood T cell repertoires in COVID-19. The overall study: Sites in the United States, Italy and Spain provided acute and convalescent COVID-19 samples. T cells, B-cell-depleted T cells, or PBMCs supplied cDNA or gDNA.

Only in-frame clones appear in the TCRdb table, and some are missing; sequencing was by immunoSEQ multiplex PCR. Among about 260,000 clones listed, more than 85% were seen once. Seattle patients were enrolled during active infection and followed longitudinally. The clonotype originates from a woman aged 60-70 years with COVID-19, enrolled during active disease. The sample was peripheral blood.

CDR3 amino acids: CSVKREVRGEQFF. The DNA of the CDR3 is TGCAGCGTAAAGCGGGAGGTGAGGGGTGAGCAGTTCTTC. The chain links TRBV29-1 to TRBJ2-1, with 9 bases lining up with TRBD2. This CDR3 is built from 13 residues. In germline, CDR1 is SQVTM, CDR2 ANQGSEA. V lost 6 bases to trimming and J lost 9 bases; unmatched junction nucleotides: 9.